This T cell receptor beta chain was sequenced for a study of blood T cell repertoires in COVID-19. The assay was immunoSEQ multiplex PCR, and TCRdb's table has in-frame clones only and misses some. The repertoire consists of roughly 310,000 clones, with around nine tenths occurring once and the leading ten covering about 2.4%. Individuals aged about 18 to 89 years were recruited from fewer than 25 US areas. CDR1 and CDR2 (germline): SGHNT, YENEEA. The CDR3 is made up of 15 amino acids. V was cut by 8 bases and J by 3 bases, with 17 bases left in between. The TCR comes from a man aged 55 to 70 who had recovered from COVID-19. Sequenced: PBMCs or T cells enriched from blood (not recorded which). V is TRBV11-3 and J is TRBJ2-1; a weak D match, TRBD1 (5 bases). CDR3 sequence (DNA): TGTGCCAGCGGCAGATGGGGCGGTAACTACAATGAGCAGTTCTTC. It is translated as CASGRWGGNYNEQFF.